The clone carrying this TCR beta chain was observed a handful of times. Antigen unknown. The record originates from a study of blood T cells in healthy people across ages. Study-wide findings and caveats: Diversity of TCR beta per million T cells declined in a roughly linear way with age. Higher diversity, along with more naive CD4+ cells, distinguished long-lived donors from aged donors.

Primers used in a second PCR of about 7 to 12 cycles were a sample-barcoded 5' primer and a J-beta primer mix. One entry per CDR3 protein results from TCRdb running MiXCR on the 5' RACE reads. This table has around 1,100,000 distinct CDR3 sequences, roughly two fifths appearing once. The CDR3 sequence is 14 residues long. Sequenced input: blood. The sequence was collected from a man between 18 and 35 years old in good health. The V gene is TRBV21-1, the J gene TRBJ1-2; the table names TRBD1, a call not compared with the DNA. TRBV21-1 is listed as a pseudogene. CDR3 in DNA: TGTGCCAGCAGCAAAGTCGTAGGGGGCGGTGGCTACACCTTC. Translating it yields CASSKVVGGGGYTF.